Listed below are T cell receptor beta chains from one sample, sequenced in a study of T cell responses to AZD1222 COVID-19 vaccine. Generated by immunoSEQ multiplex PCR, the TCRdb table keeps only in-frame clones and is missing some. The data show 150,000 or so clones, under 95% seen once. The input for sequencing was peripheral blood, taken on day 0 of AZD1222 vaccination. The receptors shown here come from an adult in good health. Each CDR3 is given with its conserved first and last residue. The D gene is left open where the match is weak. Clone size is shown for a subset of rows, as once, few, many or a class of expanded clone.

d_gene	abundance	v_gene	j_gene	CDR3nt	CDR3aa
TRBD1	few	TRBV30	TRBJ1-2	TGTGCCTGGAAGGTGGACAGGGGGCCTGGCTACACCTTC	CAWKVDRGPGYTF
NA	NA	TRBV27	TRBJ1-5	TGTGCCAGCAGTTTATCGACAGACAATCAGCCCCAGCATTTT	CASSLSTDNQPQHF
TRBD2	NA	TRBV10-3	TRBJ2-3	TGTGCCATCAGAGACCCCCCTCTAGCGGGAGTTGCAGATACGCAGTATTTT	CAIRDPPLAGVADTQYF
NA	NA	TRBV9	TRBJ1-4	TGTGCCAGCAGCGTAGGGGGTTCGGGATATGGGCCGGGAAAACTGTTTTTT	CASSVGGSGYGPGKLFF
TRBD1	once	TRBV7-2	TRBJ1-6	TGTGCCAGCAGCACAGGGACAGGGGGCCTAACACCCCTCCACTTT	CASSTGTGGLTPLHF
TRBD2	NA	TRBV19	TRBJ2-1	TGTGCCAGTAGTATAGACCGACGGGACTATACTAACAATGAGCAGTTCTTC	CASSIDRRDYTNNEQFF
NA	NA	TRBV5-1	TRBJ2-5	TGCGCCAGCAGCTTTTCATCCGGGGAGACCCAGTACTTC	CASSFSSGETQYF
NA	NA	TRBV6-5	TRBJ2-5	TGTGCCAGCTTGAGCCGGCGGCAGACCCAGTACTTC	CASLSRRQTQYF
NA	once	TRBV21-1	TRBJ2-7	TGTGCCAGGGGTTTTAGTCGCGTCAGGAAGCAGTACTTC	CARGFSRVRKQYF
NA	NA	TRBV28	TRBJ2-1	TGTGCCAGCGGGGGTCTTGGGAATGAGCAGTTCTTC	CASGGLGNEQFF
TRBD1	NA	TRBV7-3	TRBJ1-6	TGTGCCAGCAGCTGGACAGGTTGGAGTTCACCCCTCCACTTT	CASSWTGWSSPLHF
NA	NA	TRBV10-1	TRBJ1-5	TGCGCCAGCAGTGAGTCCCGCCAGAGCAATCAGCCCCAGCATTTT	CASSESRQSNQPQHF
NA	NA	TRBV5-4	TRBJ1-1	TGTGCCAGCAGCTTGGACAGGGTGACTGAAGCTTTCTTT	CASSLDRVTEAFF
NA	NA	TRBV3-1/TRBV3-2	TRBJ1-1	TGTGCCAGCAGCCAAGATTACGTCAGGGGAAGCGCTTTCTTT	CASSQDYVRGSAFF
TRBD1	NA	TRBV6-2/TRBV6-3	TRBJ1-5	TGTGCCAGCAGTCGCCGGGACAGGGATGGGTTAGGCAATCAGCCCCAGCATTTT	CASSRRDRDGLGNQPQHF
NA	NA	TRBV28	TRBJ1-2	TGTGCCAGCAGTTTTAGCTACCAGGCTGTTGATGGCTACACCTTC	CASSFSYQAVDGYTF
NA	NA	TRBV9	TRBJ2-1	TGTGCCAGCAGCGTCGAACTTGACAGCGCTTACAATGAGCAGTTCTTC	CASSVELDSAYNEQFF
NA	NA	TRBV13	TRBJ2-5	TGTGCCAGCAGCACAAGGGAGACCCAGTACTTC	CASSTRETQYF
NA	NA	TRBV18	TRBJ1-1	TGTGCCAGCTCTCAGCAGGGCACTGAAGCTTTCTTT	CASSQQGTEAFF
NA	NA	TRBV3-1/TRBV3-2	TRBJ2-2	TGTGCCAGCAGCTCTCGCCCCGGGGAGCTGTTTTTT	CASSSRPGELFF
TRBD1	NA	TRBV25-1	TRBJ2-2	TGTGCCAGCAGTGGACAGGGTTCCGGGGAGCTGTTTTTT	CASSGQGSGELFF
NA	NA	TRBV7-2	TRBJ2-4	TGTGCCAGCAGATCGGGTGACATTCAGTACTTC	CASRSGDIQYF
TRBD1	NA	TRBV30	TRBJ1-1	TGTGCCTGGAGTTCCAGGGGGGACACTGAAGCTTTCTTT	CAWSSRGDTEAFF
TRBD1	NA	TRBV2	TRBJ1-5	TGTGCCAGCAAAATGGACAGGGGTGAGCAGCCCCAGCATTTT	CASKMDRGEQPQHF
TRBD2	NA	TRBV6-6	TRBJ2-3	TGTGCCAGCAGTCCTCACCCTAGCGGGAAGGGCACAGATACGCAGTATTTT	CASSPHPSGKGTDTQYF
NA	NA	TRBV2	TRBJ2-7	TGTGCCAGCAGAGACGACCGCTACGAGCAGTACTTC	CASRDDRYEQYF
NA	NA	TRBV6-5	TRBJ2-7	TGTGCCAGCAGTTACCGAAATGACCTGACCTACGAGCAGTACTTC	CASSYRNDLTYEQYF
TRBD1	once	TRBV5-1	TRBJ1-6	TGCGCCACCAAGGACAGGGACGGCTCACCCCTCCACTTT	CATKDRDGSPLHF
TRBD2	NA	TRBV9	TRBJ2-2	TGTGCCAGCAGCGTAGAGGGACTAAACACCGGGGAGCTGTTTTTT	CASSVEGLNTGELFF
NA	NA	TRBV30	TRBJ1-2	TGTGCCTGGAGTGTCGTCGGATATGGCTACACCTTC	CAWSVVGYGYTF
NA	NA	TRBV27	TRBJ2-5	TGTGCCAGCAGTTTAAACTTTCAAGAGACCCAGTACTTC	CASSLNFQETQYF
TRBD1	once	TRBV3-1/TRBV3-2	TRBJ1-6	TGTGCCAGCAGCCAGGCCGGGACAGGGGGCTCACCCCTCCACTTT	CASSQAGTGGSPLHF
NA	NA	TRBV4-1	TRBJ1-4	TGCGCCAGCAGCCGGACCCAAGGAGTTGGTGAAAAACTGTTTTTT	CASSRTQGVGEKLFF
TRBD1	NA	TRBV27	TRBJ1-2	TGTGCCAGCAGTTTATCCGGGACAGGTAACGGCTACACCTTC	CASSLSGTGNGYTF
NA	once	TRBV3-1/TRBV3-2	TRBJ1-1	TGTGCCAGCAGCCAAAAGGGGACTGAAGCTTTCTTT	CASSQKGTEAFF
TRBD2	NA	TRBV3-1/TRBV3-2	TRBJ2-7	TGTGCCAGCAGCCCGACTAGCGGGACCTACGAGCAGTACTTC	CASSPTSGTYEQYF
NA	few	TRBV30	TRBJ1-1	TGTGCCTGGAGTCAAGGGACTGAAGCTTTCTTT	CAWSQGTEAFF